This TCR beta chain emerged from a study of cytomegalovirus exposure and HLA in healthy donors. Study-wide points: Clonal expansion, a later analysis showed, was greater in HLA-associated TCR beta chains than in equally common others.

On this clone itself: Its antigen remains unidentified.

V gave up 4 bases and J gave up 5 bases; unmatched junction bases: 12. The germline V gene has CDR1 SNHLY and CDR2 FYNNEI. The CDR3 spans 16 residues. Use of 60 Vbeta and 13 Jbeta primers characterized the PCR. Only in-frame clones appear in the TCRdb table, and some are missing; sequencing was by immunoSEQ multiplex PCR. This sample has roughly 170,000 clones, with 70% to 90% found just once. The specimen was PBMCs. The TCR originated in a girl aged 5-17 years in good health and CMV-seropositive. The chain uses TRBV2 and TRBJ1-1, with TRBD1 matching over 8 bases. CDR3 protein: CASSGGRGTGSTEAFF. As DNA, the CDR3 is TGTGCCAGCAGTGGAGGAAGGGGGACAGGAAGTACTGAAGCTTTCTTT. The full variable domain, its missing parts supplied by reference TRBV2 and TRBJ1-1, is EPEVTQTPSHQVTQMGQEVILRCVPISNHLYFYWYRQILGQKVEFLVSFYNNEISEKSEIFDDQFSVERPDGSNFTLKIRSTKLEDSAMYFCASSGGRGTGSTEAFFGQGTRLTVV.